A single sample is the source of the 22 T cell receptor beta chains below, sequenced in a study of T-cell reconstitution after alpha-beta-depleted transplantation in children. Preparation of the TCRbeta library involved a method that used unique molecular identifiers. TCRdb re-called the PCR reads with MiXCR, one entry per CDR3 protein. The table lists around 500,000 distinct CDR3 sequences, roughly an eighth of them singletons. This specimen was PBMCs from the stem cell graft donor, taken from the stem cell graft. The receptors were sampled from a human donor who donated a stem cell graft to a child with combined immunodeficiency.

The chain recombines TRBV12-3 or TRBV12-4 with TRBJ2-2, with 9 bases aligning to TRBD1. V lost 3 bases and J lost 3; bases outside the gene matches: 2. The length of the CDR3 is 15 residues. CDR3: CASSFGTGYTGELFF. CDR3 nucleotides: TGTGCCAGCAGTTTTGGGACAGGGTACACCGGGGAGCTGTTTTTT.

The count of this clonotype is one. This chain connects TRBV30 to TRBJ2-5; no firm D call. The germline V gene has CDR1 GTSNPN and CDR2 SVGIG (reference sequence). The CDR3 runs 13 residues. V was pared by 1 base and J by 0 bases, with 6 bases between. CDR3 sequence (DNA): TGTGCCTGGAGTGATGGGTACCAAGAGACCCAGTACTTC. This gives the protein CAWSDGYQETQYF.

The table lists this clonotype with a few counts. The chain links TRBV5-1 to TRBJ2-1; 8 nucleotides agree with TRBD2. Trimming cost V 0 bases and J 7 bases; bases outside gene matches: 9. This CDR3 contains 16 residues. Germline lookup yields CDR1 SGHRS and CDR2 YFSETQ. CDR3 DNA sequence: TGCGCCAGCAGCTTGGAGTTTAGCGGGATAATAAATGAGCAGTTCTTC. This encodes CASSLEFSGIINEQFF.

This clonotype was found a few times. The chain recombines TRBV2 with TRBJ2-5; D is undetermined. This CDR3 has 12 residues. Deletions cut 7 bases from V and 2 bases from J, with 8 bases between. Germline assignment: CDR1 SNHLY and CDR2 FYNNEI. CDR3 nucleotides: TGTGCCAGCAACCAGAGACAAGAGACCCAGTACTTC. Encoded protein: CASNQRQETQYF. Combining the CDR3 with reference TRBV2 and TRBJ2-5 gives the whole variable domain EPEVTQTPSHQVTQMGQEVILRCVPISNHLYFYWYRQILGQKVEFLVSFYNNEISEKSEIFDDQFSVERPDGSNFTLKIRSTKLEDSAMYFCASNQRQETQYFGPGTRLLVL.

This clonotype was seen more than once but under ten times. V and J are TRBV11-3 and TRBJ2-5; TRBD2 might be the D (5 bases). Germline V gene sequence: CDR1 SGHNT, CDR2 YENEEA. The germline V and J ends were trimmed by 1 base and 5 bases, with 20 bases remaining between them. The CDR3 has 17 amino acids. CDR3 region: CASSLAWRTREGETQYF. For the CDR3, the DNA is TGTGCCAGCAGCTTAGCATGGCGGACCCGGGAAGGGGAGACCCAGTACTTC.

The chain links TRBV12-3 or TRBV12-4 to TRBJ1-5, with a weak D call TRBD1 (5 bases). V gave up 5 bases and J gave up 0 bases, with 17 bases separating them. The CDR3 sequence is 17 residues long. Here the CDR3 reads CASSTDKGLYSNQPQHF. CDR3 nucleotides: TGTGCCAGCAGTACAGACAAGGGACTGTATAGCAATCAGCCCCAGCATTTT.

This clonotype was detected ten times or more. The chain has TRBV6-2 or TRBV6-3 and TRBJ1-6; D not resolved. CDR1 and CDR2 (germline): MNHEY, SVGEGT. This CDR3 spans 13 amino acids. The ends were cut back, 0 bases at V and 7 bases at J, with 4 bases in the middle. In DNA, the CDR3 is TGTGCCAGCAGTTACTCGGAAAATTCACCCCTCCACTTT. Its protein is CASSYSENSPLHF.

This clonotype was observed a single time. V usage is TRBV30 and J usage is TRBJ1-5; no clear D. Germline CDR1 reads GTSNPN; CDR2 reads SVGIG (reference sequence). V lost 2 bases, J lost 0 bases, and 8 bases lay in between. CDR3 length: 14 amino acids. CDR3 sequence: CAWSPGYSNQPQHF. Written as DNA, the CDR3 is TGTGCCTGGAGTCCGGGATATAGCAATCAGCCCCAGCATTTT.

This clonotype showed up many times. The rearrangement joins TRBV12-3 or TRBV12-4 to TRBJ1-4; 8 nucleotides match TRBD1. The junction had 4 bases not matched to a gene; V was cut back by 5 bases and J by 5 bases. There are 14 residues in the CDR3. The CDR3 coding sequence is TGTGCCAGCAGTACGCAGGGGGCGAATGAAAAACTGTTTTTT. Translating it yields CASSTQGANEKLFF.

V and J are TRBV18 and TRBJ2-7, with D perhaps TRBD1 or TRBD2 (5 bases each). The length of the CDR3 is 15 residues. Trimming shortened V by 2 bases and J by 1 base, and 12 bases separated the two germline ends. Germline loops: CDR1 KGHSH, CDR2 LQKENI. CDR3 region: CASSPGVGESYEQYF. CDR3 in DNA: TGTGCCAGCTCACCAGGAGTGGGGGAATCCTACGAGCAGTACTTC. Together with reference TRBV18 and TRBJ2-7, the CDR3 gives the full variable domain: NAGVMQNPRHLVRRRGQEARLRCSPMKGHSHVYWYRQLPEEGLKFMVYLQKENIIDESGMPKERFSAEFPKEGPSILRIQQVVRGDSAAYFCASSPGVGESYEQYFGPGTRLTVT.

This clonotype showed up just once. Germline is not matched at one junction end, which may reflect a read error. The V and J genes are TRBV20-1 and TRBJ2-2; D remains unclear. CDR3 length equals 14 residues. From germline, CDR1 is DFQATT and CDR2 SNEGSKA (reference sequence). The CDR3 loop is CCARDDVNTGELFF. The CDR3 DNA is TGCTGTGCTAGAGATGACGTGAACACCGGGGAGCTGTTTTTT.

The V and J genes are TRBV2 and TRBJ2-1; TRBD2 is a possible D gene (5 bases). V was cut by 3 bases and J by 8 bases, with 11 bases left in between. Germline V lookup: CDR1 SNHLY, CDR2 FYNNEI. The CDR3 contains 13 residues. CDR3 in DNA: TGTGCCAGCAGTGACGGCGGGTGGGATGAGCAGTTCTTC. This translates into CASSDGGWDEQFF. Drawing the rest from reference TRBV2 and TRBJ2-1, the complete variable domain is EPEVTQTPSHQVTQMGQEVILRCVPISNHLYFYWYRQILGQKVEFLVSFYNNEISEKSEIFDDQFSVERPDGSNFTLKIRSTKLEDSAMYFCASSDGGWDEQFFGPGTRLTVL.

The chain uses TRBV9 and TRBJ2-6, with TRBD2 as a possible D gene (6 bases). Germline loops: CDR1 SGDLS, CDR2 YYNGEE. The V end was cut by 2 bases, the J end by 0 bases, with 12 bases between. This CDR3 comprises 17 residues. For the CDR3, the DNA is TGTGCCAGCAGCGTGGGGACTTTCCTCTCTGGGGCCAACGTCCTGACTTTC. Translating it yields CASSVGTFLSGANVLTF.

This clonotype showed up many times. The chain uses TRBV25-1 and TRBJ2-1; 16 bases are a match to TRBD2. The germline V gene encodes CDR1 MGHDK and CDR2 SYGVNS. The V segment lost 5 bases and the J segment 4 bases; nucleotides outside the gene matches: 5. The length of the CDR3 is 17 residues. CDR3 bases: TGTGCCAGCAGTCAAGGGACTAGCGGGAGGGTTTACAATGAGCAGTTCTTC. This encodes CASSQGTSGRVYNEQFF.

The chain joins TRBV6-2 or TRBV6-3 to TRBJ2-7; TRBD1 agrees at 7 bases. CDR3 size: 16 residues. J gave up 2 bases and V 5 bases, and 12 bases lay outside the gene matches. The germline V gene has CDR1 MNHEY and CDR2 SVGEGT. CDR3 DNA sequence: TGTGCCAGCAGTAGCAACAGGGGAAGGTTTGCCTACGAGCAGTACTTC. This gives the protein CASSSNRGRFAYEQYF.

In this sample, this clonotype turned up a few times. The V call is TRBV7-2, the J call TRBJ2-1, with TRBD2 matching 14 bases. CDR3 length: 16 residues. Germline CDR1 SGHTA, CDR2 FQGNSA. After removal of 5 bases from V and 6 bases from J, the junction contained 6 bases not matched to a gene. This CDR3 is CASSLRLAGGVNEQFF. DNA of the CDR3: TGTGCCAGCAGCCTACGACTAGCGGGAGGGGTCAATGAGCAGTTCTTC.

This chain uses TRBV29-1 with TRBJ2-4; no clear D. CDR1 is SQVTM, CDR2 ANQGSEA, per germline. Trimming pared 0 bases from V and 6 bases from J, leaving 15 bases between. The CDR3 is made up of 15 amino acids. CDR3: CSVEDRVGTRNIQYF. CDR3 nucleotide sequence: TGCAGCGTTGAAGATCGGGTCGGAACCCGAAACATTCAGTACTTC.

This clonotype was detected many times. V is TRBV7-2 and J is TRBJ2-7; 12 positions agree with TRBD2. V shed 1 base and J 4 bases; nucleotides not matched to a gene: 2. CDR3 size: 15 residues. The germline gives CDR1 SGHTA, CDR2 FQGNSA. CDR3 sequence reads: CASSLGTSGMYEQYF. CDR3 DNA: TGTGCCAGCAGCTTAGGGACTAGCGGGATGTACGAGCAGTACTTC.

The chain uses TRBV12-3 or TRBV12-4 and TRBJ2-7; 16 bases fit TRBD2. The CDR3 consists of 15 residues. The V gene end was trimmed by 7 bases and the J gene end by 4 bases; junction bases not matched to a gene: 4. The CDR3 sequence: CASTTGLAGGYEQYF. The CDR3 DNA follows: TGTGCCAGCACCACGGGACTAGCGGGAGGGTACGAGCAGTACTTC.

This clonotype was observed at least ten times. V is TRBV12-3 or TRBV12-4 and J is TRBJ1-2, with D perhaps matching TRBD1 (6 bases). V was clipped by 6 bases and J by 4 bases, with 12 bases between them. The CDR3 runs to 13 residues. In nucleotides, the CDR3 is TGTGCCAGCAGAGCGGGAGGGGGCTATGGCTACACCTTC. Translated: CASRAGGGYGYTF.

The rearrangement links TRBV7-9 to TRBJ2-1, with a possible D match to TRBD1 (6 bases). This CDR3 is 15 amino acids long. CDR1 SEHNR and CDR2 FQNEAQ come from the germline V gene (reference sequence). Deletions cut 6 bases from V and 0 bases from J, with 12 bases between. CDR3 sequence: CASSKDSSSYNEQFF. The DNA for the CDR3 is TGTGCCAGCAGTAAGGACAGCAGCTCCTACAATGAGCAGTTCTTC.

This clonotype appeared many times. The chain links TRBV12-3 or TRBV12-4 to TRBJ2-3; D may be TRBD1 or TRBD2 (5 bases each). V shed 4 bases and J shed 4 bases, with 9 bases lying between them. This CDR3 is 13 amino acids long. The DNA of the CDR3 is TGTGCCAGCAGTTATCGGGGCTCAGATACGCAGTATTTT. Protein sequence: CASSYRGSDTQYF.